A selection of T cell receptor beta chains follows, all from one sample in a study of cytomegalovirus exposure and HLA in healthy donors. TCRdb keeps only in-frame clones here, not all; method: immunoSEQ multiplex PCR. The table lists about 120,000 clones, 81% of them singletons. The material sequenced was PBMCs. The receptors stem from a man aged 18 to 30 in good health and CMV-seropositive. The CDR3 runs from the conserved cysteine through the conserved F or W. The D gene is left open where the match is weak. Where a row states a size, it is once, few, many or the class of an expanded clone; other rows omit it.

J	V	size	D	DNA	CDR3
TRBJ2-1	TRBV5-1	NA	TRBD2	TGCGCCAGCAGCTTGGGGGTAGCGGGAGGCCACACGTTCTTC	CASSLGVAGGHTFF
TRBJ2-7	TRBV13	NA	TRBD1	TGTGCCAGCAGTCCAGGTCTGAGGGGGCCCTCTTCCTACGAGCAGTACTTC	CASSPGLRGPSSYEQYF
TRBJ2-7	TRBV7-9	few	NA	TGTGCCAGCAGGTTGTCCGGGAGCTCCTACGAGCAGTACTTC	CASRLSGSSYEQYF
TRBJ1-1	TRBV7-2	NA	NA	TGTGCCAGCAGCTTAGGTCCCGCGGAAAACACTGAAGCTTTCTTT	CASSLGPAENTEAFF
TRBJ2-2	TRBV10-3	NA	NA	TGTGCCATCAGTGAGAGCCCCGGCGGGCTGTTTTTT	CAISESPGGLFF
TRBJ2-1	TRBV19	NA	TRBD2	TGTGCCAGTAGTAAAATACTAGCGGGAGTGCTCAACAATGAGCAGTTCTTC	CASSKILAGVLNNEQFF
TRBJ1-2	TRBV6-6	NA	TRBD1	TGTGCCAGCAGCCGCGCAGGACAGGACTATGGCTACACCTTC	CASSRAGQDYGYTF
TRBJ1-2	TRBV29-1	once	NA	TGCAGCGTCCGTACACATTCTAGCGGCTACACCTTC	CSVRTHSSGYTF
TRBJ1-2	TRBV6-5	NA	NA	TGTGCCAGCAGTTACTTGGGCCGGCAGACTAACTATGGCTACACCTTC	CASSYLGRQTNYGYTF
TRBJ1-2	TRBV5-5	NA	NA	TGTGCCAGCAGCATAGACAGGCTCCTCTATGGCTACACCTTC	CASSIDRLLYGYTF
TRBJ1-2	TRBV5-6	NA	NA	TGTGCCAGCAGCTTGGGGCAGGGAGGAGGCTACACCTTC	CASSLGQGGGYTF
TRBJ2-1	TRBV11-2	few	TRBD1	TGTGCCAGCAGCGCCCGCCGGGACAGGGAGAATGAGCAGTTCTTC	CASSARRDRENEQFF
TRBJ2-5	TRBV5-1	NA	NA	TGCGCCAGCAGCTTGTCTAGGGGCGAGACCCAGTACTTC	CASSLSRGETQYF
TRBJ1-2	TRBV7-9	few	NA	TGTGCCAGCAGCTTAGGAGGAGATTTACCTCCTGGCTACACCTTC	CASSLGGDLPPGYTF
TRBJ2-1	TRBV7-9	NA	NA	TGTTCCAGCAGCACTCTGGAGGGGAGCTCCTACAATGAGCAGTTCTTC	CSSSTLEGSSYNEQFF
TRBJ1-5	TRBV7-2	NA	NA	TGTGCCAGCAGCTTATCGTCAGGGGGCAATCAGCCCCAGCATTTT	CASSLSSGGNQPQHF
TRBJ2-3	TRBV30	NA	TRBD2	TGTGCCTGGAGTGTTTTTCTAGCGGGGACCGCAGATACGCAGTATTTT	CAWSVFLAGTADTQYF
TRBJ1-5	TRBV9	NA	NA	TGTGCCAGCAGCGCCGAATCCGGGCCCCAGCATTTT	CASSAESGPQHF
TRBJ1-2	TRBV12-5	NA	TRBD1	TGTGCTAGTGGTTCGTTGACAGGGGATGGCTACACCTTC	CASGSLTGDGYTF
TRBJ2-1	TRBV4-3	NA	TRBD2	TGCGCCAGCAGCCAAGAACTAGCGGACAATGAGCAGTTCTTC	CASSQELADNEQFF
TRBJ2-5	TRBV30	NA	NA	TGTGCCTGGAGAACCGTGGCAGGGAGGGAGACCCAGTACTTC	CAWRTVAGRETQYF
TRBJ1-5	TRBV5-5	NA	TRBD1	TGTGCCAGCAGCAAAGGACAGGGGGCGGTCAATCAGCCCCAGCATTTT	CASSKGQGAVNQPQHF
TRBJ1-1	TRBV30	NA	NA	TGTGCAACGGCGGAGTCGCTAGAGGCTTTCTTT	CATAESLEAFF
TRBJ1-3	TRBV5-1	few	TRBD1	TGCGCCAGCAGTTCGAGGACAGGGGCAGGAAACACCATATATTTT	CASSSRTGAGNTIYF
TRBJ2-3	TRBV19	few	TRBD2	TGTGCCAGTAGTGGACTAGCGGGGACAGATACGCAGTATTTT	CASSGLAGTDTQYF
TRBJ2-1	TRBV9	NA	TRBD1	TGTGCCAGCAGCGTAGGGGACAGGGGCTACAATGAGCAGTTCTTC	CASSVGDRGYNEQFF
TRBJ2-2	TRBV5-1	NA	TRBD1	TGCGCCAGCAGCTGGGACAGGGGAGGGGAGCTGTTTTTT	CASSWDRGGELFF
TRBJ1-1	TRBV29-1	few	TRBD1	TGCAGCGTTCGATTGGGGGACAGGGTGAACACTGAAGCTTTCTTT	CSVRLGDRVNTEAFF
TRBJ2-1	TRBV6-4	NA	TRBD1	TGTGCCAGCAGCAACGCCGGGACAGGGGGCAATGAGCAGTTCTTC	CASSNAGTGGNEQFF
TRBJ2-3	TRBV7-2	NA	TRBD2	TGTGCCAGCAGTCAAACTAGCGGGGGGGATATGAATACGCAGTATTTT	CASSQTSGGDMNTQYF
TRBJ2-5	TRBV6-1	NA	NA	TGTGCCAGCATCTACCTAGGACAGAAAGAGACCCAGTACTTC	CASIYLGQKETQYF
TRBJ2-7	TRBV4-1	NA	TRBD1	TGCGCCAGCAGCCGAGGGACAGGGGGGACGTACGAGCAGTACTTC	CASSRGTGGTYEQYF
TRBJ1-4	TRBV7-9	NA	TRBD1	TGTGCCAGCAGCTTCGGGACAGCAACTAATGAAAAACTGTTTTTT	CASSFGTATNEKLFF
TRBJ1-1	TRBV4-1	NA	TRBD1	TGCGCCAGCAGACTACAGGGGGAGAACACTGAAGCTTTCTTT	CASRLQGENTEAFF
TRBJ2-1	TRBV19	NA	TRBD1	TGTGCCAGTAGTATTGAGCACAGGGGGCACACCCCCTCCTACAATGAGCAGTTCTTC	CASSIEHRGHTPSYNEQFF
TRBJ1-2	TRBV4-3	NA	TRBD1	TGCGCCAGCAGCCAGGGACAGATCGGTGACTATGGCTACACCTTC	CASSQGQIGDYGYTF
TRBJ2-3	TRBV6-6	NA	NA	TGTGCCAGCAAGCGAACAGATACGCAGTATTTT	CASKRTDTQYF
TRBJ2-7	TRBV21-1	NA	NA	TGTGCCAGCAGCCTAATGGACAGGACATCCTACGAGCAGTACTTC	CASSLMDRTSYEQYF
TRBJ2-3	TRBV5-4	NA	NA	TGTGCCAGCAGTGGGGCGGCGGACCTCACAGATACGCAGTATTTT	CASSGAADLTDTQYF
TRBJ2-7	TRBV27	NA	TRBD1	TGTGCCAGCAGCTGGACAGGCACCTACGAGCAGTACTTC	CASSWTGTYEQYF
TRBJ1-1	TRBV5-1	NA	TRBD1	TGCGCCAGCGGGCCGGGACAGATGAACACTGAAGCTTTCTTT	CASGPGQMNTEAFF
TRBJ1-4	TRBV28	NA	NA	TGTGCCAGCGGTATCCATAGCTTCCCCTCCGCCAACATTGGAAAACTGTTTTTT	CASGIHSFPSANIGKLFF
TRBJ2-1	TRBV4-3	NA	TRBD2	TGCGCCAGCAGCCCGGGACTAGACTTGTACAATGAGCAGTTCTTC	CASSPGLDLYNEQFF
TRBJ2-3	TRBV5-1	NA	NA	TGCGCCAGCGCCGCTACAGGGGATACGCAGTATTTT	CASAATGDTQYF
TRBJ2-2	TRBV7-8	NA	TRBD2	TGTGCCAGCAGCGACCGACTAGCGGGAAACACCGGGGAGCTGTTTTTT	CASSDRLAGNTGELFF
TRBJ2-2	TRBV10-3	NA	TRBD2	TGTGCCATCAGCGGGGGGGCATCCGGGGAGCTGTTTTTT	CAISGGASGELFF
TRBJ1-3	TRBV2	NA	NA	TGTGCCAGCAGTTTCCTCAGGGCGAGCTCTGGAAACACCATATATTTT	CASSFLRASSGNTIYF
TRBJ1-1	TRBV30	NA	NA	TGTGCCTGGAGTGTACGGCGGTTCGTTCTGGGGAACACTGAAGCTTTCTTT	CAWSVRRFVLGNTEAFF
TRBJ1-6	TRBV2	NA	NA	TGTGCCAGCAGAGGACAGCCTAATTCACCCCTCCACTTT	CASRGQPNSPLHF
TRBJ1-2	TRBV10-3	NA	NA	TGTGCCATCAGTGAGAGCGGGGGGTTAGTTGGCTACACCTTC	CAISESGGLVGYTF
TRBJ2-5	TRBV6-1	medium-sized	TRBD2	TGTGCCAGCAGTGAACTAGCGGGGGGGCAAGAGACCCAGTACTTC	CASSELAGGQETQYF
TRBJ2-7	TRBV7-9	NA	TRBD1	TGTGCCAGCAGCTGGCTTACAGGGGGACACGAGCAGTACTTC	CASSWLTGGHEQYF
TRBJ2-7	TRBV11-2	NA	TRBD1	TGTGCCAGCAGGGTAACGGGGACAGGGGGCCTCTACGAGCAGTACTTC	CASRVTGTGGLYEQYF
TRBJ1-5	TRBV15	NA	TRBD1	TGTGCCACCAGCAGACGGGACAGTGGGGGCCGGCCCCAGCATTTT	CATSRRDSGGRPQHF
TRBJ1-2	TRBV7-9	NA	NA	TGTGCCAGCAGCTTAGGGCAGGGGTTGGCCTATGGCTACACCTTC	CASSLGQGLAYGYTF